This T cell receptor (beta chain) was captured in a study of shared clonotypes between healthy human individuals. Study summary: A donor's plate count was three for CD4 naive and three for CD4 memory; CD8 naive had two and CD8 memory one. Study observations and caveats: Memory subsets generally showed lower estimated richness than naive subsets. Some clonotypes were shared by all four sorted-subset donors, while others were not shared. The non-shared ones had lower generation probabilities than the shared ones.

The germline V gene has CDR1 MNHEY and CDR2 SVGAGI. V gave up 0 bases and J gave up 6 bases, with 10 bases separating them. This CDR3 spans 14 amino acids. About this clone: As yet, its antigen is unknown.

Measured with immunoSEQ multiplex PCR; TCRdb has only the in-frame clones, and not every one. The repertoire holds 2 million to 2.5 million clones, with roughly 90% as singletons. The study separated CD4+ cells into CD45RA+ naive and CD45RA-negative memory subsets. V is TRBV6-5 and J is TRBJ2-3, with TRBD1 as a possible D gene (5 bases). The specimen was naive CD4+ T cells from PBMCs. The subset: CD45RA+ positively selected. This sequence originates from a man between 18 and 35 years old in good health. Some clones in this sample may be carry-over from other donors' samples. CDR3 region: CASSYSRETDTQYF. CDR3 nucleotides: TGTGCCAGCAGTTACTCCAGGGAAACGGATACGCAGTATTTT.